This T cell receptor beta chain was observed in a study of T cells in Graves' hyperthyroidism and ophthalmopathy. Study-level background: Sampling of peripheral blood happened at initial diagnosis, prior to any treatment.

Worth noting for this clonotype: Its target is not known.

What was amplified from RNA transcripts were TCR beta CDR3 regions. An initial round of RT-PCR targeting the TCR CDR3 relied on the HTBI primer set. TCRdb reprocessed the multiplex PCR reads via MiXCR and lists one record per CDR3 protein. The repertoire holds some 370,000 distinct CDR3 sequences, 17% seen once, with roughly a third in the top ten. Uncontrolled infection, other autoimmune disease, pregnancy or lactation disqualified patients from enrolment. In making diagnoses, clinical symptoms, serum thyroxine and TRAb, thyroid ultrasound and orbital computed tomography were all used. Study-level points and caveats: Researchers found most expanded thyroid clonotypes above 0.001 in blood as well.

The specimen was blood. This clonotype was sampled from a woman aged 25 to 39 with Graves' hyperthyroidism that later progressed to Graves' ophthalmopathy.

The CDR3 DNA follows: TGTGCCAGCAGCTTGCTAATCGGGGGCTACACCTTC. Its protein product is CASSLLIGGYTF. The gene calls are TRBV5-6 and TRBJ1-2; D is unclear. The germline V gene has CDR1 SGHDT and CDR2 YYEEEE. This CDR3 comprises 12 residues. V lost 1 base and J lost 8, with 9 bases in between.